One sample yielded the 8 T cell receptor beta chains listed below, sequenced in a study of T cell responses to AZD1222 COVID-19 vaccine. Clones were sequenced by immunoSEQ multiplex PCR, and TCRdb holds only the in-frame ones, with some missing. The sample carries around 100,000 clones, about nine tenths recorded once. This specimen was peripheral blood, taken 28 days after the second AZD1222 dose. The receptors stem from an adult who received the AZD1222 COVID-19 vaccine.

There are a few counts of this clone. The chain carries TRBV5-1 and TRBJ2-1; TRBD1 matches at 9 bases. The CDR3 runs 15 residues. V shed 1 base, J shed 6 bases, and the junction held 5 bases outside the gene matches. Germline V gene lookup returns CDR1 SGHRS and CDR2 YFSETQ. CDR3 residues: CASSLRPGQGNEQFF. The CDR3 coding sequence is TGCGCCAGCAGCTTGCGACCGGGACAGGGCAATGAGCAGTTCTTC.

The chain recombines TRBV15 with TRBJ1-1, with D uncertain. The germline V gene encodes CDR1 LNHNV and CDR2 YYDKDF (reference sequence). Trimming stripped 1 base from V and 0 bases from J, with 9 bases between. This CDR3 spans 15 amino acids. CDR3 in DNA: TGTGCCACCAGCAGAGGACACAACATGAACACTGAAGCTTTCTTT. As protein: CATSRGHNMNTEAFF.

The chain is built from TRBV27 and TRBJ2-7; TRBD1 matches 8 bases. The CDR3 runs 15 residues. Looked up from germline, CDR1 is MNHEY and CDR2 is SMNVEV (reference sequence). V lost 8 bases and J lost 0; bases outside the gene matches: 9. CDR3 loop: CASGTTGASSYEQYF. CDR3 nucleotides: TGTGCCAGCGGGACGACAGGGGCTAGCTCCTACGAGCAGTACTTC.

The rearrangement uses TRBV4-2 and TRBJ2-7; 7 bases match TRBD1. CDR1 and CDR2 from the germline V gene are LGHNA and YNFKEQ. This CDR3 comprises 11 residues. The CDR3 loop reads CASTSLQGRKV. The CDR3 region has the DNA TGCGCCAGCACCTCCTTACAGGGGCGGAAGGTC.

The V and J genes are TRBV6-5 and TRBJ1-1; D uncertain. CDR1 is MNHEY and CDR2 is SVGAGI in the germline V gene. CDR3 size: 14 residues. V dropped 6 bases and J dropped 6 bases, with 17 bases sitting between them. In DNA, the CDR3 is TGTGCCAGCAGCTATATCGGGCAGACCTCTGAAGCTTTCTTT. The encoded protein is CASSYIGQTSEAFF.

The chain links TRBV5-1 to TRBJ2-2, with a tentative D call TRBD1 (5 bases). V shed 5 bases and J shed 2 bases, with 10 bases lying between them. The CDR3 consists of 14 residues. The germline V gene has CDR1 SGHRS and CDR2 YFSETQ. Written as DNA, the CDR3 is TGCGCCAGCAGACCGACAGCCAACACCGGGGAGCTGTTTTTT. Amino acid sequence: CASRPTANTGELFF.

The chain combines TRBV19 with TRBJ1-3; TRBD1 aligns across 9 bases. The CDR3 runs to 16 residues. Per germline, CDR1 LNHDA and CDR2 SQIVND (reference sequence). J was trimmed by 4 bases and V by 7 bases; bases with no gene match: 11. As DNA, the CDR3 is TGTGCCAGTATCACCCCCGGGACAGGGAAAGGAAACACCATATATTTT. Translated, it gives CASITPGTGKGNTIYF.

DNA of the CDR3: TGTGCCAGCAACCCCGCGCTGGGAGGTTCCTACGAGCAGTACTTC. Encoded protein: CASNPALGGSYEQYF. The rearrangement uses TRBV6-2 or TRBV6-3 and TRBJ2-7, with TRBD2 as a possible D gene (6 bases). The germline gives CDR1 MNHEY, CDR2 SVGEGT. The CDR3 runs 15 residues. V shed 7 bases and J shed 1 base, with 17 bases lying between them.